The T cell receptor beta chain under discussion was sequenced for a study of glioma-infiltrating T cells. Study-wide findings and caveats: Only very few CDR3 sequences appeared in both tissue and blood. Tissue-blood divergence was below expectation in non-neoplastic patients, above in gliomas.

Points on this clonotype: Its antigen remains unknown.

The iRepertoire nested amplicon-rescue multiplex PCR amplified TCR alpha and beta CDR3s from RNA. One-step reverse transcription and amplification started from around 100-400 ng of tissue mRNA or PBMC total RNA. Using its own MiXCR run on the multiplex PCR reads, TCRdb lists one record per CDR3 protein. The table has 40,000 or so distinct CDR3 sequences, about a fifth seen once. The germline CDR1 and CDR2 sequences are SGDLS and YYNGEE. V lost 3 bases and J lost 7, with 17 bases in between. The CDR3 totals 15 residues. The source of this sequence is a human donor with low-grade glioma or glioblastoma, undergoing nonglioma brain surgery, or in good health (not recorded which). Sequenced input: glioma tissue, nonneoplastic brain tissue, or PBMCs (not recorded which). The V gene is TRBV9, the J gene TRBJ2-1, with D perhaps TRBD2 (6 bases). This chain's CDR3 is CASSGDSRIGNEQFF. In DNA form, the CDR3 reads TGTGCCAGCAGCGGGGACTCTCGGATTGGGAATGAGCAGTTCTTC.